The entry below gives a single T cell receptor beta chain sequence along with its context. As originally analysed: Amplified reference gene primers provided the basis for estimating nucleated cell counts. The method was immunoSEQ multiplex PCR; TCRdb's version includes in-frame clones alone and lacks a portion of them. Clonal size and the V and J genes are those of that table, whereas D and trimming came from the DNA. The sample holds approximately 24,000 clones; 80% to 95% are singletons and the top ten take around 1.9%. This specimen comes from a study of blood T cell repertoires in COVID-19. Study background: Acute-phase and convalescent COVID-19 samples originated in the United States, Italy and Spain. PBMCs, B-cell-depleted T cells, or T cells were the source of the cDNA or gDNA that made up the material.

CDR3 size: 15 residues. CDR1 is SGHTA, CDR2 FQGNSA, per germline. Trimming removed 1 base at V and 6 bases at J, with 10 bases between. The sequenced material came from peripheral blood. The chain recombines TRBV7-2 with TRBJ1-6; D is unclear. This TCR was sampled from a human donor in a cohort sampled during active COVID-19. The CDR3 DNA sequence: TGTGCCAGCAGCTTAGGCGGCGGAACTAATTCACCCCTCCACTTT. It is translated as CASSLGGGTNSPLHF.